The source of this T cell receptor (beta chain) is a study of T cells in Graves' hyperthyroidism and ophthalmopathy. Study-wide points: Appearing also in blood were most of the thyroid clonotypes expanded above 0.001.

The TCR beta CDR3 regions underwent amplification using RNA transcripts as the source. TCR CDR3 regions were first amplified by RT-PCR with HTBI primers. TCRdb itself ran the multiplex PCR reads through MiXCR, one entry per CDR3 protein. The data hold roughly 500,000 distinct CDR3 sequences, with approximately 23% observed a single time. This clonotype was found many times. Its antigen is undetermined. The CDR3 spans 15 residues. With 2 bases removed from V and 2 bases from J, the gap between germline ends came to 7 bases. Germline assignment: CDR1 SNHLY and CDR2 FYNNEI. Among ophthalmopathy patients, the Clinical Activity Score reached at least 3, the NOSPECS grade reached at least 4, and duration remained under 3 months.

This clonotype originated in a woman between 65 and 79 years old with Graves' ophthalmopathy. The V and J genes are TRBV2 and TRBJ2-6; D remains unclear. Sequenced sample: blood. CDR3: CASSERMTGANVLTF. In nucleotides, the CDR3 is TGTGCCAGCAGTGAAAGGATGACTGGGGCCAACGTCCTGACTTTC.